A selection of T cell receptor beta chains follows, all from one sample in a study of blood T cell repertoires in COVID-19. Method: immunoSEQ multiplex PCR; TCRdb's copy keeps in-frame clones and lacks some. Among 350,000 to 500,000 clones listed, around nine tenths were seen once. Sample: PBMCs or T cells enriched from blood (not recorded which). The receptor set was obtained from a woman aged 18-30 years who had been exposed to COVID-19. Each CDR3 is given with its conserved first and last residue. The D gene is left open where the match is weak. Only some rows state a clone size, as once, few, many or a class for expanded clones.

clone size | J gene | V gene | D gene | CDR3 protein
. | TRBJ2-3 | TRBV6-2/TRBV6-3 | TRBD2 | CASSAYPILAGGVSDTQYF
few | TRBJ1-6 | TRBV2 | TRBD1 | CASEQGYYNSPLHF
. | TRBJ1-4 | TRBV5-6 | . | CASSLAVLTGNNEKLFF
few | TRBJ2-5 | TRBV18 | TRBD2 | CASSPRLAGGRQETQYF
. | TRBJ1-2 | TRBV10-1 | TRBD1 | CASSQQGVNGYTF
. | TRBJ2-7 | TRBV19 | . | CASTGQTYYEQYF
. | TRBJ2-7 | TRBV11-3 | TRBD1 | CASSSHSTGVEQYF
once | TRBJ2-3 | TRBV18 | TRBD1 | CASSPGQGGTDTQYF
. | TRBJ2-3 | TRBV9 | TRBD2 | CASSQRGASTDTQYF
. | TRBJ1-1 | TRBV6-2/TRBV6-3 | TRBD1 | CASSTGGTEAFF
. | TRBJ2-1 | TRBV7-2 | . | CASSLMGTINNEQFF
. | TRBJ2-7 | TRBV7-9 | . | CASSWGDEQYF
. | TRBJ1-1 | TRBV5-4 | TRBD1 | CASSFDRGGLNTEAFF
. | TRBJ1-2 | TRBV7-9 | TRBD1 | CASSLEASGGLGYTF
. | TRBJ2-7 | TRBV4-2 | . | CASSQDLTGVYSYEQYF
. | TRBJ1-5 | TRBV6-5 | . | CASSYGQGNQPQHF
. | TRBJ2-7 | TRBV7-2 | TRBD1 | CASSSGQGSSYEQYF
once | TRBJ2-3 | TRBV4-2 | . | CASSQRSTDTQYF
once | TRBJ1-6 | TRBV3-1/TRBV3-2 | TRBD1 | CASSYGQGPTNSPLHF
. | TRBJ2-3 | TRBV10-2 | . | CASSPGLYTDTQYF
. | TRBJ2-7 | TRBV7-8 | . | CASSATESEQYF
once | TRBJ2-7 | TRBV13 | TRBD1 | CASSYRDSYEQYF
. | TRBJ2-7 | TRBV4-1 | . | CASSQKEGQYPYEQYF
. | TRBJ2-1 | TRBV28 | . | CASSPGIYNEQFF
. | TRBJ2-7 | TRBV29-1 | . | CSVAQPKSYEQYF
. | TRBJ2-7 | TRBV10-3 | TRBD2 | CAISPGTSGDEQYF
. | TRBJ2-4 | TRBV25-1 | . | CASSDRGLAKNIQYF
. | TRBJ1-4 | TRBV6-5 | TRBD1 | CASSYGTGGLNEKLFF
. | TRBJ2-3 | TRBV21-1 | . | CASQREGPPDTQYF
. | TRBJ2-5 | TRBV19 | . | CASSIDSRDLETQYF
. | TRBJ2-2 | TRBV6-4 | . | CASGISGNTGELFF
once | TRBJ1-2 | TRBV7-9 | . | CASSNSQVLYGYTF
. | TRBJ2-7 | TRBV7-8 | TRBD2 | CASSRTGTSGHEQYF
. | TRBJ1-6 | TRBV6-5 | . | CASQSPTETNSPLHF
. | TRBJ2-1 | TRBV28 | . | CASIEDVVHNEQFF
. | TRBJ2-3 | TRBV5-1 | . | CASSPGTTDTQYF
. | TRBJ2-7 | TRBV7-2 | . | CASSLSRLGEQYF
. | TRBJ2-1 | TRBV9 | TRBD2 | CASSKLAGGLGEQFF
. | TRBJ2-7 | TRBV7-2 | . | CASSLFSVGGGPGEQYF
. | TRBJ2-7 | TRBV6-2/TRBV6-3 | . | CASSAHGYEQYF
. | TRBJ1-5 | TRBV5-5 | . | CASSTDRVNQPQHF
. | TRBJ1-2 | TRBV10-2 | TRBD1 | CASTFLPGGAYGYTF
. | TRBJ2-7 | TRBV7-2 | TRBD2 | CASSLGGRGAAYEQYF
. | TRBJ1-3 | TRBV28 | TRBD1 | CASRKDREVTLNTIYF
. | TRBJ1-5 | TRBV2 | . | CASSEARVWGPASNQPQHF
. | TRBJ2-7 | TRBV19 | . | CASSIARPPYEQYF